This TCR beta chain was sequenced for a study of blood T cell repertoires in COVID-19. Authors' data handling: How many nucleated cells were present was estimated from reference gene primer amplification. Sequencing was performed with immunoSEQ multiplex PCR; in TCRdb, only in-frame clones are kept and a portion is missing. V, J and clone size were drawn from that table, and D and trimming were deduced from the DNA. The data show under 300,000 clones, with more than 70% seen just once and 0.75% to 1% held by the top ten. Germline CDR1 SGHAT, CDR2 FQDESV (reference sequence). The V end lost 5 bases, the J end lost 10 bases, and 18 bases lay between the germline ends. The CDR3 runs to 14 residues.

This TCR was sampled from a middle-aged woman who had recovered from COVID-19. The chain couples TRBV11-1 to TRBJ2-1; the D gene is possibly TRBD1 (6 bases). Sequenced sample: peripheral blood. The CDR3 loop reads CASSPSRQAGEQFF. The CDR3 DNA reads TGTGCCAGCAGCCCGTCAAGACAGGCTGGGGAGCAGTTCTTC. The full variable domain, rest sourced from reference TRBV11-1 and TRBJ2-1, is EAEVAQSPRYKITEKSQAVAFWCDPISGHATLYWYRQILGQGPELLVQFQDESVVDDSQLPKDRFSAERLKGVDSTLKIQPAELGDSAMYLCASSPSRQAGEQFFGPGTRLTVL.